This T cell receptor (beta chain) emerged from a study of shared clonotypes between healthy human individuals. As handled by the study authors: ImmunoSEQ sequences covered only the junction and lacked quality scores; filtering therefore differed. This table comes from immunoSEQ multiplex PCR, and its TCRdb copy is limited to in-frame clones, with some not included. V and J calls and clone size are copied from that table; D and trimming were computed from the DNA. The sample has some 2,500,000 clones, around 92% seen once; the top ten hold 0.37%. Adult donors, all healthy and HIV-negative, had no recent acute infections or vaccinations. Study findings and constraints: Clonotypes that were shared across a handful of donors made up approximately 5% of naive CD4 clonotypes.

A note on this clone: Its antigen remains unidentified.

Specimen: naive CD4+ T cells from PBMCs. The subset is: CD45RA+ positively selected. This receptor was taken from a man aged 18-30 years in good health. Some clones in this sample may be carry-over from other donors' samples.

The chain's CDR3 is CASSRGTSGSDEQFF. The CDR3 DNA is TGTGCCAGTAGCCGGGGGACTAGCGGGAGTGATGAGCAGTTCTTC. The chain has TRBV19 and TRBJ2-1, with TRBD2 identical over 14 bases. This CDR3 has 15 residues. Germline CDR1 LNHDA, CDR2 SQIVND (reference sequence). With V trimmed by 6 bases and J by 8 bases, 6 bases remained unmatched.